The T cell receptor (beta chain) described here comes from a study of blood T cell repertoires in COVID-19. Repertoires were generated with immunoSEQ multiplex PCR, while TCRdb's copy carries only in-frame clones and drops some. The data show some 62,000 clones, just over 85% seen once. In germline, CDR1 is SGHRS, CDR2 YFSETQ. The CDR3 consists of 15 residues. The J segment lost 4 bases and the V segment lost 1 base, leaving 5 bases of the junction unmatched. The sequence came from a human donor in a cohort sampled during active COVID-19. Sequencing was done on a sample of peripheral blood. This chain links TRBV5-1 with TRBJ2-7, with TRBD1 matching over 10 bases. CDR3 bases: TGCGCCAGCAGCTTGAGGACAGGGGGAGAATACGAGCAGTACTTC. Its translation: CASSLRTGGEYEQYF.